This T cell receptor beta chain came from a study of blood T cell repertoires in COVID-19. In the study overall: The United States, Italy and Spain supplied acute and convalescent COVID-19 samples. In each case, the material was cDNA or gDNA derived from T cells, B-cell-depleted T cells, or PBMCs.

Germline loops: CDR1 SGHDT, CDR2 YYEEEE. V was trimmed by 2 bases and J by 6 bases, leaving 14 bases between them. The CDR3 is 14 residues long. In the study's own analysis: Scientists estimated how many nucleated cells there were by amplifying reference gene primers. Data came from immunoSEQ multiplex PCR; TCRdb stores just in-frame clones and leaves some out. The V and J calls and clone size were taken over from that table, and D and trimming were inferred from the DNA. Of about 120,000 clones listed, more than 75% are singletons. Sequenced input: peripheral blood. This chain connects TRBV5-6 to TRBJ1-1; D not resolved. This receptor was identified in an older woman with acute or convalescent COVID-19. The chain's CDR3 is CASSFPAVRAEAFF. DNA of the CDR3: TGTGCCAGCAGCTTCCCGGCGGTACGAGCTGAAGCTTTCTTT. Combining the CDR3 with reference TRBV5-6 and TRBJ1-1 gives the whole variable domain DAGVTQSPTHLIKTRGQQVTLRCSPKSGHDTVSWYQQALGQGPQFIFQYYEEEERQRGNFPDRFSGHQFPNYSSELNVNALLLGDSALYLCASSFPAVRAEAFFGQGTRLTVV.